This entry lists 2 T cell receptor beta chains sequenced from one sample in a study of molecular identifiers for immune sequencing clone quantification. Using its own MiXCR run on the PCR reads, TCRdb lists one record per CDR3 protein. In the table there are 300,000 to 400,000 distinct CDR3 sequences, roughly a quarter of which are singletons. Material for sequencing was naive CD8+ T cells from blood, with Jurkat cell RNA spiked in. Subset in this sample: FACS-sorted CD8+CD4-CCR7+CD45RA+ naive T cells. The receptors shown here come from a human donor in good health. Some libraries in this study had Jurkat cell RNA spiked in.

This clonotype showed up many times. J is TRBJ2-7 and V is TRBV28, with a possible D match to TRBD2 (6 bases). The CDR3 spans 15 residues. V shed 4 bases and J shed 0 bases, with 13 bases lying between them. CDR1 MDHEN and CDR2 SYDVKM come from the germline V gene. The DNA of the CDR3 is TGTGCCAGCAGTTCTAGGGGACTGACCTCCTACGAGCAGTACTTC. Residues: CASSSRGLTSYEQYF.

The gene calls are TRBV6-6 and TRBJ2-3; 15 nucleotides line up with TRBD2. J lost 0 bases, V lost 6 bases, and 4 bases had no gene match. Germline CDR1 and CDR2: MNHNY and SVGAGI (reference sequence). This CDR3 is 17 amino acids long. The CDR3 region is CASSGTSGRMSTDTQYF. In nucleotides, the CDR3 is TGTGCCAGCAGCGGGACTAGCGGGAGGATGAGCACAGATACGCAGTATTTT.